These T cell receptor beta chains were read from a single sample in a study of neurological immune-mediated disorders. TCRdb independently ran MiXCR on the 5' RACE reads; one entry per CDR3 protein. The sample has 40,000 or so distinct CDR3 sequences, 13% seen once. Sequencing used PBMCs. The receptors come from a man between 25 and 39 years old in good health. CDR3s include the opening cysteine and the closing phenylalanine or tryptophan. D genes are given only for firm matches. The size field is filled for only some rows; it gives once, few, many or a size class.

>TRBJ2-1|TRBV20-1|15|TRBD2|many
CSARAGLSSYNEQFF
TGCAGTGCTAGAGCGGGACTAAGCTCCTACAATGAGCAGTTCTTC
>TRBJ2-3|TRBV7-7|18|TRBD2|few
CASIDPHRLAESTDTQYF
TGTGCCAGCATCGACCCGCACCGACTAGCGGAGAGCACAGATACGCAGTATTTT
>TRBJ2-5|TRBV12-3/TRBV12-4|17|TRBD1|many
CASSPNYPGTAQETQYF
TGTGCCAGCAGTCCCAATTACCCCGGGACAGCCCAAGAGACCCAGTACTTC
>TRBJ1-2|TRBV27|14|.|many
CASSRQTGLRSYTF
TGTGCCAGCAGTCGCCAAACAGGGCTCAGGAGCTACACCTTC
>TRBJ2-7|TRBV12-3/TRBV12-4|18|.|many
CASSRRGSVLGKTYEQYF
TGTGCCAGCAGCCGACGCGGATCAGTATTGGGTAAAACCTACGAGCAGTACTTC
>TRBJ2-5|TRBV28|16|.|many
CASSLSLRGREETQYF
TGTGCCAGCAGTCTTTCCCTCCGGGGCAGAGAGGAGACCCAGTACTTC
>TRBJ2-3|TRBV10-3|17|TRBD2|many
CAISEPLLAGGGDTQYF
TGTGCCATCAGTGAGCCCCTACTAGCGGGAGGGGGAGATACGCAGTATTTT
>TRBJ2-7|TRBV28|13|.|many
CASQNRGDYEQYF
TGTGCCAGCCAAAACAGAGGGGACTACGAGCAGTACTTC
>TRBJ2-6|TRBV12-3/TRBV12-4|17|TRBD1|.
CASSAGTGGDKANVLTF
TGTGCCAGCAGTGCCGGGACAGGGGGCGATAAGGCCAACGTCCTGACTTTC
>TRBJ2-7|TRBV5-1|15|TRBD1|many
CASSQGQGSFYEQYF
TGCGCCAGCAGCCAAGGACAGGGTAGCTTCTACGAGCAGTACTTC
>TRBJ2-4|TRBV29-1|11|.|many
CSVESSDIQYF
TGCAGCGTTGAGTCCTCTGACATTCAGTACTTC
>TRBJ1-3|TRBV7-9|15|.|many
CASSLSGETEDTIYF
TGTGCCAGCAGTCTCTCCGGGGAAACGGAGGACACCATATATTTT
>TRBJ2-3|TRBV28|13|.|many
CASRLGTTDTQYF
TGTGCCAGCCGCCTGGGAACCACAGATACGCAGTATTTT
>TRBJ2-1|TRBV20-1|16|TRBD2|many
CSATPEISGMRNEQFF
TGCAGTGCTACACCAGAGATTAGCGGGATGCGGAATGAGCAGTTCTTC
>TRBJ2-2|TRBV4-1|16|TRBD1|many
CASSQAGTGFPGELFF
TGCGCCAGCAGCCAAGCCGGGACAGGGTTCCCCGGGGAGCTGTTTTTT
>TRBJ2-3|TRBV20-1|14|.|many
CSAIETAGADTQYF
TGCAGTGCTATCGAAACAGCCGGCGCAGATACGCAGTATTTT
>TRBJ2-1|TRBV11-3|13|TRBD1|many
CASSQDRGGEQFF
TGTGCCAGCAGCCAAGACAGGGGGGGGGAGCAGTTCTTC
>TRBJ1-1|TRBV11-2|14|TRBD1|many
CASRLDRGVVEAFF
TGTGCCAGCAGACTGGACAGGGGGGTGGTTGAAGCTTTCTTT
>TRBJ2-3|TRBV20-1|15|TRBD2|many
CSASGSSGQTDTQYF
TGCAGTGCTTCGGGGTCTAGCGGGCAGACAGATACGCAGTATTTT
>TRBJ2-3|TRBV30|12|.|.
CAWSVSQDTQYF
TGTGCCTGGAGTGTGAGTCAAGATACGCAGTATTTT
>TRBJ1-6|TRBV6-5|14|TRBD1|many
CASRDRGMNSPLHF
TGTGCCAGCAGGGACAGGGGAATGAACTCACCCCTCCACTTT
>TRBJ2-2|TRBV28|13|TRBD1|.
CACGTGGPGELFF
TGTGCCTGCGGGACAGGAGGGCCCGGGGAGCTGTTTTTT
>TRBJ2-7|TRBV28|12|.|many
CASRGRSYEQYF
TGTGCCAGCAGGGGCAGAAGCTACGAGCAGTACTTC
>TRBJ1-2|TRBV20-1|13|.|many
CSASTPGIYGYTF
TGCAGTGCTAGCACCCCCGGGATCTATGGCTACACCTTC
>TRBJ2-5|TRBV27|18|TRBD2|many
CASSLSGTSGRRQETQYF
TGTGCCAGCAGTTTGTCCGGGACTAGCGGGAGGCGGCAAGAGACCCAGTACTTC
>TRBJ1-2|TRBV10-3|17|TRBD1|.
CAISEPGQGFQHYGYTF
TGTGCCATCAGTGAGCCCGGACAGGGGTTTCAGCACTATGGCTACACCTTC
>TRBJ2-5|TRBV20-1|18|TRBD2|many
CSARVLSGKTNFQETQYF
TGCAGTGCTAGAGTTCTGAGCGGGAAAACAAACTTTCAAGAGACCCAGTACTTC
>TRBJ1-2|TRBV28|11|.|many
CASSTHYGYTF
TGTGCCAGCAGTACCCACTATGGCTACACCTTC
>TRBJ2-6|TRBV7-2|21|TRBD1|many
CASSFTGTGGFGISGANVLTF
TGTGCCAGCAGCTTTACCGGGACAGGGGGGTTTGGAATCTCTGGGGCCAACGTCCTGACTTTC
>TRBJ1-2|TRBV5-1|15|.|many
CASSLTAGSVYGYTF
TGCGCCAGCAGCTTAACGGCAGGGTCGGTGTATGGCTACACCTTC
>TRBJ2-3|TRBV7-6|19|TRBD2|.
CASSPGATSGSPGTDTQYF
TGTGCCAGCAGCCCCGGCGCAACTAGCGGGAGTCCGGGCACAGATACGCAGTATTTT
>TRBJ2-1|TRBV14|15|.|many
CASSQVAFSYNEQFF
TGTGCCAGCAGCCAAGTGGCCTTCTCCTACAATGAGCAGTTCTTC
>TRBJ1-4|TRBV27|14|.|many
CASSRDRNNEKLFF
TGTGCCAGCAGCCGTGACAGAAATAATGAAAAACTGTTTTTT
>TRBJ1-4|TRBV5-1|14|.|many
CASSLESVNEKLFF
TGCGCCAGCAGCTTGGAATCGGTTAATGAAAAACTGTTTTTT
>TRBJ2-3|TRBV20-1|14|.|many
CSAALRLVTDTQYF
TGCAGTGCGGCCCTACGACTAGTTACAGATACGCAGTATTTT
>TRBJ2-7|TRBV20-1|14|TRBD2|many
CSAERTSGDYEQYF
TGCAGTGCTGAAAGGACTAGCGGGGACTACGAGCAGTACTTC
>TRBJ2-1|TRBV20-1|13|.|many
CSAEGSGSNEQFF
TGCAGTGCGGAGGGGTCGGGTTCCAATGAGCAGTTCTTC
>TRBJ1-6|TRBV4-2|15|.|many
CASSPSLGSDSPLHF
TGTGCCAGCAGCCCCTCTCTGGGTTCGGATTCACCCCTCCACTTT
>TRBJ2-3|TRBV7-2|16|.|many
CASSLEQALIEDTQYF
TGTGCCAGCAGCTTAGAGCAGGCATTGATCGAGGATACGCAGTATTTT
>TRBJ2-7|TRBV7-9|15|TRBD1|many
CASRDGGTGFYEQYF
TGTGCCAGCAGAGACGGAGGGACAGGCTTCTACGAGCAGTACTTC
>TRBJ2-7|TRBV3-1|13|.|many
CASSQLGAYEQYF
TGTGCCAGCAGCCAACTGGGGGCCTACGAGCAGTACTTC
>TRBJ2-7|TRBV27|15|.|many
CASSLLISSPYEQYF
TGTGCCAGCAGTCTCCTGATCTCCTCACCCTACGAGCAGTACTTC
>TRBJ2-1|TRBV12-3/TRBV12-4|13|.|many
CASSLTDFNEQFF
TGTGCCAGCAGTCTGACAGATTTCAATGAGCAGTTCTTC
>TRBJ2-1|TRBV10-3|11|.|many
CAISDGNEQFF
TGTGCCATCAGTGATGGGAATGAGCAGTTCTTC
>TRBJ2-1|TRBV28|16|TRBD1|many
CASSLETGTGGSRQFF
TGTGCCAGCAGTCTAGAAACCGGGACAGGGGGCTCTAGGCAGTTCTTC
>TRBJ1-2|TRBV5-1|14|TRBD1|many
CASSFATGNYGYTF
TGCGCCAGCAGCTTTGCGACAGGGAACTATGGCTACACCTTC
>TRBJ2-2|TRBV7-2|16|.|many
CASRRPGTPNTGELFF
TGTGCCAGCAGGCGTCCCGGGACCCCGAACACCGGGGAGCTGTTTTTT
>TRBJ2-3|TRBV20-1|13|.|many
CNLRGQPGDTQYF
TGCAACCTTCGCGGACAGCCGGGGGATACGCAGTATTTT
>TRBJ2-4|TRBV27|13|.|many
CASSPNPASGGYF
TGTGCCAGCAGTCCCAACCCGGCCTCGGGGGGCTACTTC
>TRBJ1-1|TRBV6-4|16|TRBD1|many
CASSDLSGTDRDKAFF
TGTGCCAGCAGTGACTTATCCGGGACAGACCGGGATAAAGCTTTCTTT
>TRBJ2-7|TRBV12-3/TRBV12-4|12|.|many
CASSFDTYEQYF
TGTGCCAGCAGTTTCGACACCTACGAGCAGTACTTC
>TRBJ2-3|TRBV24-1|15|.|.
CATSVASESTDTQYF
TGTGCCACCAGTGTGGCTAGCGAGAGCACAGATACGCAGTATTTT
>TRBJ2-1|TRBV28|13|.|many
CASSFFSRNEQFF
TGTGCCAGCAGTTTTTTTTCCCGCAATGAGCAGTTCTTC
>TRBJ2-7|TRBV9|15|TRBD1|many
CASSGPGTGGDEQYF
TGTGCCAGCAGCGGGCCCGGGACAGGGGGTGACGAGCAGTACTTC
>TRBJ2-7|TRBV11-2|12|.|many
CASSWLGDEQYF
TGTGCCAGCAGCTGGCTGGGGGACGAGCAGTACTTC
>TRBJ2-7|TRBV2|14|.|many
CASSADGAGYEQYF
TGTGCCAGCAGTGCCGACGGGGCTGGCTACGAGCAGTACTTC
>TRBJ1-2|TRBV27|15|TRBD1|many
CASGAPGQGAGGYTF
TGTGCCAGCGGAGCCCCGGGACAGGGGGCCGGTGGCTACACCTTC
>TRBJ2-1|TRBV5-4|16|.|many
CASSLADIASYNEQFF
TGTGCCAGCAGCTTGGCCGACATAGCCTCCTACAATGAGCAGTTCTTC